This T cell receptor beta chain is drawn from a study of T cells in Graves' hyperthyroidism and ophthalmopathy. Study-level results: Separation of ophthalmopathy from stable hyperthyroidism was achieved by a 13 V-J model.

Patients counted as stable if ophthalmopathy did not develop within 18 months. PBMCs stemmed from more than 7.5 ml fresh peripheral blood. For this clonotype: Its antigen remains unknown.

Amplification of TCR beta CDR3 regions was performed using RNA transcripts as template. A first-round RT-PCR of the TCR CDR3 used the HTBI primer set. TCRdb re-called the multiplex PCR reads with MiXCR, one entry per CDR3 protein. Counted here are some 700,000 distinct CDR3 sequences, roughly a sixth occurring once; the ten biggest clones make up 15% to 18%. Germline V CDR1 and CDR2: SGHDN, FVKESK. Trimming pared 2 bases from V and 2 bases from J, leaving 13 bases between. The CDR3 covers 15 residues. This rearrangement joins TRBV14 to TRBJ2-7, with D perhaps matching TRBD1 (5 bases). The receptor was isolated from a man aged 50-60 years with Graves' hyperthyroidism. The sequenced sample was blood. DNA for the CDR3: TGTGCCAGCAGCCAAAATGGTCAGGGAACCTACGAGCAGTACTTC. It encodes CASSQNGQGTYEQYF.